This T cell receptor (beta chain) was sequenced in a study of T cells expressing NK-cell markers. As for the study in general: Seven donors tested HCMV-seropositive and one tested seronegative among the eight sequenced. General study results and limits: In roughly six donors, dominant CD3+CD56+NKG2C+ clonotypes ranked among the top 10 CD8+ clonotypes.

As concerns this clonotype: Its target is unknown.

The CDR3 sequence is 15 residues long. Per the germline V gene, CDR1 is MNHEY and CDR2 is SMNVEV (reference sequence). TCRdb reanalyzed the 5' RACE reads and collapses them to one entry per CDR3 protein, without DNA. The repertoire table contains approximately 440,000 distinct CDR3 sequences. The chain uses TRBV27 and TRBJ2-3; there is no DNA to check the TCRdb D call of TRBD1. This clonotype originated in a woman aged 45-60 years in good health. The source material was blood T cells: a sorted CD56 or NKG2C T cell subset, CD4+ or CD8+ T cells, or bulk PBMC T cells (not recorded which). The CDR3 here is CASLTRGASPDTQYF.